This T cell receptor (beta chain) was recorded in a study of control samples from healthy donors and cancer patients. Assay: immunoSEQ multiplex PCR; the TCRdb copy retains only in-frame clones and omits some. Of about 89,000 clones in the sample, around nine tenths were seen once. The source material was blood. This TCR was sampled from a young man in good health.

CDR3 in amino acids: CASSQPCRDRVYSNQPQHF. The CDR3 DNA is TGTGCCAGCAGCCAACCCTGCCGGGACAGGGTATATAGCAATCAGCCCCAGCATTTT. The chain links TRBV9 to TRBJ1-5, with 9 bases fitting TRBD1. V shed 4 bases, J shed 0 bases, and the junction held 14 bases outside the gene matches. Germline V gene sequence: CDR1 SGDLS, CDR2 YYNGEE. The CDR3 loop spans 19 amino acids.